The entry below describes one T cell receptor (beta chain). Assay: immunoSEQ multiplex PCR; the TCRdb copy retains only in-frame clones and omits some. The sample has more than 75,000 clones, 80% to 90% seen once. This CDR3 comprises 17 residues. J gave up 6 bases and V 2 bases, and 14 bases lay outside the gene matches. Germline V gene lookup returns CDR1 LGHNA and CDR2 YSLEER. This specimen comes from a study of T cell responses to AZD1222 COVID-19 vaccine. The chain employs TRBV4-3 and TRBJ1-1, with 8 bases that match TRBD1. This clonotype originated in an adult in good health. The material sequenced was peripheral blood, taken on day 0 of AZD1222 vaccination. The CDR3 loop reads CASSQNPGQVILSEAFF. The CDR3, as DNA: TGCGCCAGCAGCCAAAACCCGGGACAGGTTATTTTATCTGAAGCTTTCTTT.